These T cell receptor beta chains were read from a single sample in a study of cytomegalovirus exposure and HLA in healthy donors. Clones were sequenced by immunoSEQ multiplex PCR, and TCRdb holds only the in-frame ones, with some missing. The sample carries approximately 210,000 clones, around nine tenths recorded once. Input material: PBMCs. These receptors came from a woman aged 18-35 years in good health and CMV-seronegative. CDR3s include the opening cysteine and the closing phenylalanine or tryptophan. A D gene is named only where the DNA matches it firmly. The size field is filled for only some rows; it gives once, few, many or a size class.

v_gene: TRBV4-1
j_gene: TRBJ2-5
d_gene: TRBD2
abundance: NA
CDR3nt: TGCGCCAGCAGCCAAGTTTTCGCGGGGGGACGGGAGACCCAGTACTTC
CDR3aa: CASSQVFAGGRETQYF

v_gene: TRBV10-3
j_gene: TRBJ2-7
d_gene: NA
abundance: few
CDR3nt: TGTGCCATCAGTGTGACACAGGTCAGGGGCTCCTACGAGCAGTACTTC
CDR3aa: CAISVTQVRGSYEQYF

v_gene: TRBV9
j_gene: TRBJ2-6
d_gene: NA
abundance: once
CDR3nt: TGTGCCAGCTCTGAGGGCTCTGGGGCCAACGTCCTGACTTTC
CDR3aa: CASSEGSGANVLTF

v_gene: TRBV6-5
j_gene: TRBJ1-5
d_gene: TRBD1
abundance: NA
CDR3nt: TGTGCCAGCAGTCTGCCGGGACAGGGCTATCAGCCCCAGCATTTT
CDR3aa: CASSLPGQGYQPQHF

v_gene: TRBV5-1
j_gene: TRBJ2-7
d_gene: NA
abundance: few
CDR3nt: TGCGCCAGCAGCCTCAGCCTCCTAGCGCACGAGCAGTACTTC
CDR3aa: CASSLSLLAHEQYF

v_gene: TRBV4-1
j_gene: TRBJ1-5
d_gene: NA
abundance: NA
CDR3nt: TGCGCCAGCAGCCAGGGAACGGGATCCAATCAGCCCCAGCATTTT
CDR3aa: CASSQGTGSNQPQHF

v_gene: TRBV6-5
j_gene: TRBJ1-2
d_gene: TRBD1
abundance: NA
CDR3nt: TGTGCCAGCAGTTACGGACAGGAGATCTATGGCTACACCTTC
CDR3aa: CASSYGQEIYGYTF

v_gene: TRBV5-1
j_gene: TRBJ2-7
d_gene: TRBD1
abundance: few
CDR3nt: TGCGCCAGCAGCCAATGGACAGGGAAGAGCTACGAGCAGTACTTC
CDR3aa: CASSQWTGKSYEQYF

v_gene: TRBV11-2
j_gene: TRBJ2-7
d_gene: TRBD1
abundance: NA
CDR3nt: TGTGCCAGCAGCGCCCATCCTACAGGGGCTGACGAGCAGTACTTC
CDR3aa: CASSAHPTGADEQYF

v_gene: TRBV4-1
j_gene: TRBJ2-7
d_gene: TRBD1
abundance: NA
CDR3nt: TGCGCCAGCAGCCAAGAGGGACAGTGGGACGAGCAGTACTTC
CDR3aa: CASSQEGQWDEQYF

v_gene: TRBV28
j_gene: TRBJ2-6
d_gene: NA
abundance: NA
CDR3nt: TGTGCCAGCACCTCAGTCGGACATTCACCTGGGGCCAACGTCCTGACTTTC
CDR3aa: CASTSVGHSPGANVLTF

v_gene: TRBV10-3
j_gene: TRBJ2-7
d_gene: TRBD2
abundance: NA
CDR3nt: TGTGCCATCAGTGAACTAGCGGGAGCCTACGAGCAGTACTTC
CDR3aa: CAISELAGAYEQYF

v_gene: TRBV14
j_gene: TRBJ2-1
d_gene: NA
abundance: NA
CDR3nt: TGTGCCAGCAGCCACCGTACTAACTCCCTCTCCTACAATGAGCAGTTCTTC
CDR3aa: CASSHRTNSLSYNEQFF

v_gene: TRBV9
j_gene: TRBJ1-4
d_gene: TRBD1
abundance: NA
CDR3nt: TGTGCCAGCAGCCTCGACAGGGGGACTAATGAAAAACTGTTTTTT
CDR3aa: CASSLDRGTNEKLFF

v_gene: TRBV19
j_gene: TRBJ1-1
d_gene: NA
abundance: NA
CDR3nt: TGTGCCAGTAGTGTACAGGACACTGAAGCTTTCTTT
CDR3aa: CASSVQDTEAFF

v_gene: TRBV28
j_gene: TRBJ1-1
d_gene: NA
abundance: NA
CDR3nt: TGTGCCAGCAGTTCACAGACAGTGGGGCCTTTCTTT
CDR3aa: CASSSQTVGPFF

v_gene: TRBV11-3
j_gene: TRBJ2-1
d_gene: TRBD2
abundance: few
CDR3nt: TGTGCCAGCAGCTTAGAAACTAGCGCTCACAATGAGCAGTTCTTC
CDR3aa: CASSLETSAHNEQFF

v_gene: TRBV15
j_gene: TRBJ2-1
d_gene: NA
abundance: few
CDR3nt: TGTGCCACCAGCAGAGGGGTCGGGAGCTCCTACAATGAGCAGTTCTTC
CDR3aa: CATSRGVGSSYNEQFF

v_gene: TRBV2
j_gene: TRBJ2-5
d_gene: NA
abundance: NA
CDR3nt: TGTGCCAGCAGTTCAGACAGGCTTGAGACCCAGTACTTC
CDR3aa: CASSSDRLETQYF

v_gene: TRBV15
j_gene: TRBJ1-3
d_gene: TRBD1
abundance: NA
CDR3nt: TGTGCCACCAGCAGAGCGGGACAGGGAGTTATTGGAAACACCATATATTTT
CDR3aa: CATSRAGQGVIGNTIYF

v_gene: TRBV7-7
j_gene: TRBJ2-3
d_gene: NA
abundance: NA
CDR3nt: TGTGCTAGCAGCTTAGTCCCAGGTAGCACAGATACGCAGTATTTT
CDR3aa: CASSLVPGSTDTQYF

v_gene: TRBV11-2
j_gene: TRBJ1-4
d_gene: NA
abundance: NA
CDR3nt: TGTGCCAGCAGCTTAGATGGCGGGACTAATGAAAAACTGTTTTTT
CDR3aa: CASSLDGGTNEKLFF

v_gene: TRBV12-5
j_gene: TRBJ2-7
d_gene: NA
abundance: NA
CDR3nt: TGTGCTAGTGGATCGGGACTTCGACCCGAGCAGTACTTC
CDR3aa: CASGSGLRPEQYF

v_gene: TRBV7-9
j_gene: TRBJ1-6
d_gene: NA
abundance: NA
CDR3nt: TGTGCCAGCAGCTTAGGGCGGTATAATTCACCCCTCCACTTT
CDR3aa: CASSLGRYNSPLHF

v_gene: TRBV5-4
j_gene: TRBJ1-1
d_gene: NA
abundance: NA
CDR3nt: TGTGCCAGCAGCTTACCGGGACAACAAGAGGGGGACACTGAAGCTTTCTTT
CDR3aa: CASSLPGQQEGDTEAFF

v_gene: TRBV2
j_gene: TRBJ2-7
d_gene: TRBD1
abundance: NA
CDR3nt: TGTGCCAGCAGTGCCGAACAGGGGCCAAGGGACGAGCAGTACTTC
CDR3aa: CASSAEQGPRDEQYF

v_gene: TRBV28
j_gene: TRBJ2-2
d_gene: TRBD2
abundance: NA
CDR3nt: TGTGCCAGCAGAACTAGCGGGGGGCGGCAGGAGCTGTTTTTT
CDR3aa: CASRTSGGRQELFF

v_gene: TRBV7-2
j_gene: TRBJ1-2
d_gene: NA
abundance: NA
CDR3nt: TGTGCCAGCAGCTTAGTAAAGGGAGACTATGGCTACACCTTC
CDR3aa: CASSLVKGDYGYTF

v_gene: TRBV7-8
j_gene: TRBJ1-2
d_gene: NA
abundance: NA
CDR3nt: TGTGCCAGCAGCCTTTCAGCTAACTATGGCTACACCTTC
CDR3aa: CASSLSANYGYTF

v_gene: TRBV7-8
j_gene: TRBJ2-1
d_gene: TRBD2
abundance: NA
CDR3nt: TGTGCCAGCAGCGATGGACTAGCGGGCGGGCGCAGGTTCTTC
CDR3aa: CASSDGLAGGRRFF

v_gene: TRBV2
j_gene: TRBJ1-2
d_gene: TRBD1
abundance: NA
CDR3nt: TGTGCCAGCAGTGAAGCGACAGGGTCCTATGGCTACACCTTC
CDR3aa: CASSEATGSYGYTF

v_gene: TRBV2
j_gene: TRBJ2-1
d_gene: TRBD2
abundance: NA
CDR3nt: TGTGCCAGCAGTGGTGATAGCGGGACGAGCAATGAGCAGTTCTTC
CDR3aa: CASSGDSGTSNEQFF

v_gene: TRBV11-2
j_gene: TRBJ2-7
d_gene: NA
abundance: NA
CDR3nt: TGTGCCAGCAGCTTAGGCCAGGGGGGTTACGAGCAGTACTTC
CDR3aa: CASSLGQGGYEQYF

v_gene: TRBV2
j_gene: TRBJ2-5
d_gene: TRBD1
abundance: NA
CDR3nt: TGTGCCAGCAACCCTCAGACAGGGGACGCAGAGACCCAGTACTTC
CDR3aa: CASNPQTGDAETQYF

v_gene: TRBV30
j_gene: TRBJ1-5
d_gene: NA
abundance: few
CDR3nt: TGTGCCTGTCAAGGGGGTTATAGCAATCAGCCCCAGCATTTT
CDR3aa: CACQGGYSNQPQHF

v_gene: TRBV29-1
j_gene: TRBJ1-2
d_gene: TRBD1
abundance: NA
CDR3nt: TGCAGCGTTGAAAGGACAGGGCAGGGCTACACCTTC
CDR3aa: CSVERTGQGYTF

v_gene: TRBV7-9
j_gene: TRBJ1-2
d_gene: NA
abundance: NA
CDR3nt: TGTGCCAGCAGCTTACCCCTAGTGGGGGCTGGCTATGGCTACACCTTC
CDR3aa: CASSLPLVGAGYGYTF

v_gene: TRBV23-1
j_gene: TRBJ1-2
d_gene: NA
abundance: NA
CDR3nt: TGCGCCAGCAGACGTTTTGACAGAGTCCCCCTCAGCTATGGCTACACCTTC
CDR3aa: CASRRFDRVPLSYGYTF

v_gene: TRBV6-1
j_gene: TRBJ1-2
d_gene: NA
abundance: few
CDR3nt: TGTGCCAGCTCTCCTTCGGACAGTTCTAACTATGGCTACACCTTC
CDR3aa: CASSPSDSSNYGYTF

v_gene: TRBV15
j_gene: TRBJ2-7
d_gene: NA
abundance: NA
CDR3nt: TGTGCCACCGCGAAGCTTGCCGGGTACGAGCAGTACTTC
CDR3aa: CATAKLAGYEQYF

v_gene: TRBV18
j_gene: TRBJ2-5
d_gene: TRBD2
abundance: NA
CDR3nt: TGTGCCAGCTCACCACTTGGGACTAGCCCGGAGACCCAGTACTTC
CDR3aa: CASSPLGTSPETQYF

v_gene: TRBV18
j_gene: TRBJ2-5
d_gene: NA
abundance: NA
CDR3nt: TGTGCCAGCTCACCAAACAGGGGAGCGGAGGGCGGAGGAGAGACCCAGTACTTC
CDR3aa: CASSPNRGAEGGGETQYF

v_gene: TRBV29-1
j_gene: TRBJ2-1
d_gene: NA
abundance: NA
CDR3nt: TGCAGCGTTGGAGCGGCCTTGGACAATGAGCAGTTCTTC
CDR3aa: CSVGAALDNEQFF

v_gene: TRBV5-1
j_gene: TRBJ2-6
d_gene: TRBD2
abundance: NA
CDR3nt: TGCGCCAGCAGCCAGAGCGGGACTCGTTCCGGGGCCAACGTCCTGACTTTC
CDR3aa: CASSQSGTRSGANVLTF

v_gene: TRBV2
j_gene: TRBJ1-1
d_gene: NA
abundance: NA
CDR3nt: TGTGCCAGCAGTACAGTGATGAACACTGAAGCTTTCTTT
CDR3aa: CASSTVMNTEAFF

v_gene: TRBV13
j_gene: TRBJ2-1
d_gene: TRBD2
abundance: few
CDR3nt: TGTGCCACCAAGAAACGGCGGGGGATTAATGAGCAGTTCTTC
CDR3aa: CATKKRRGINEQFF

v_gene: TRBV19
j_gene: TRBJ1-1
d_gene: NA
abundance: NA
CDR3nt: TGTGCCAGTAAGGTGAAGGGGCGAACTGAAGCTTTCTTT
CDR3aa: CASKVKGRTEAFF

v_gene: TRBV5-4
j_gene: TRBJ2-5
d_gene: NA
abundance: NA
CDR3nt: TGTGCCAGCAGCCCCGACACCATCCAAGAGACCCAGTACTTC
CDR3aa: CASSPDTIQETQYF

v_gene: TRBV7-8
j_gene: TRBJ2-1
d_gene: NA
abundance: NA
CDR3nt: TGTGCCAGCAGCCCCACGGAGGTATCCTACAATGAGCAGTTCTTC
CDR3aa: CASSPTEVSYNEQFF

v_gene: TRBV5-1
j_gene: TRBJ2-7
d_gene: TRBD2
abundance: NA
CDR3nt: TGCGCCAGCAGCTTGGCGGTACTAGCGGGAGAATACGAGCAGTACTTC
CDR3aa: CASSLAVLAGEYEQYF

v_gene: TRBV19
j_gene: TRBJ2-5
d_gene: TRBD2
abundance: NA
CDR3nt: TGTGCCAGTAGAAGGGCTAGCGGGGGGGGTTACGAGACCCAGTACTTC
CDR3aa: CASRRASGGGYETQYF

v_gene: TRBV6-1
j_gene: TRBJ2-3
d_gene: TRBD1
abundance: few
CDR3nt: TGTGCCAGCAGGAGACAGGGGTCAACAGATACGCAGTATTTT
CDR3aa: CASRRQGSTDTQYF

v_gene: TRBV9
j_gene: TRBJ2-3
d_gene: TRBD1
abundance: NA
CDR3nt: TGTGCCAGCACCTTAGGGGACAGAAGCACAGATACGCAGTATTTT
CDR3aa: CASTLGDRSTDTQYF

v_gene: TRBV4-2
j_gene: TRBJ1-1
d_gene: NA
abundance: NA
CDR3nt: TGTGCCAGCAGCCAAGCAATCGGGGTGAACACTGAAGCTTTCTTT
CDR3aa: CASSQAIGVNTEAFF

v_gene: TRBV14
j_gene: TRBJ2-7
d_gene: TRBD1
abundance: NA
CDR3nt: TGTGCCAGCAGCACCCGGACAGGCGAGAGCTCCTACGAGCAGTACTTC
CDR3aa: CASSTRTGESSYEQYF

v_gene: TRBV4-1
j_gene: TRBJ1-1
d_gene: NA
abundance: NA
CDR3nt: TGCGCCAGCAGCTCTACCCTAACAGGGTTGAACACTGAAGCTTTCTTT
CDR3aa: CASSSTLTGLNTEAFF

v_gene: TRBV30
j_gene: TRBJ1-2
d_gene: TRBD1
abundance: NA
CDR3nt: TGTGCCTCGATGAGGGACAGGCCCAGAGGCGGCTACACCTTC
CDR3aa: CASMRDRPRGGYTF